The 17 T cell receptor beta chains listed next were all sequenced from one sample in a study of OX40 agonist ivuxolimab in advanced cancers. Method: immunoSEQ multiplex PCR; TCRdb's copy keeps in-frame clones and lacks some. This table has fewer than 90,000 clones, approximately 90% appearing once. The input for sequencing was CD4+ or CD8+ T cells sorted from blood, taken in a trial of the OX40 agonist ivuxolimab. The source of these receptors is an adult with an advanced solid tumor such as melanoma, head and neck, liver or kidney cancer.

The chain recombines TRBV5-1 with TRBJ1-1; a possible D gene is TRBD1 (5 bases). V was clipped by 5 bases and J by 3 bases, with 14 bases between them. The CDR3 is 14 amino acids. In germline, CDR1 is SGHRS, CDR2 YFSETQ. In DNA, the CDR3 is TGCGCCAGCAGGGCAGGGCAGCTTGACACTGAAGCTTTCTTT. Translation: CASRAGQLDTEAFF.

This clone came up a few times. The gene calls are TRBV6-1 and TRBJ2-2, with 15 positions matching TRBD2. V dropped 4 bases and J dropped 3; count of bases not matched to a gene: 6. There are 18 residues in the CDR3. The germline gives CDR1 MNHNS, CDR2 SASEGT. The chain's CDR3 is CASSGTSGRVGDTGELFF. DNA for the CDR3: TGTGCCAGCAGTGGGACTAGCGGGAGGGTAGGCGACACCGGGGAGCTGTTTTTT.

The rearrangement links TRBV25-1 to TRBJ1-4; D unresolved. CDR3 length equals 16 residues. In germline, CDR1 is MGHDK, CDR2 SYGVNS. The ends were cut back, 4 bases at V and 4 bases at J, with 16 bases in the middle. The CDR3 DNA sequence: TGTGCCAGCAGTGTCCGGTCGGGGAGCGTTAATGAAAAACTGTTTTTT. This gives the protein CASSVRSGSVNEKLFF.

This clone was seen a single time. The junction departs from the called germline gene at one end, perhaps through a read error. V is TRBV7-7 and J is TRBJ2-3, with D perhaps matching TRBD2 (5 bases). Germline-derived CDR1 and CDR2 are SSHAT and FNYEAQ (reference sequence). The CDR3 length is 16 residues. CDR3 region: CASSPGLSSSTDTQYF. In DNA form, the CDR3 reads TGTGCTAGCAGCCCCGGACTTTCCTCTAGCACAGATACGCAGTATTTT.

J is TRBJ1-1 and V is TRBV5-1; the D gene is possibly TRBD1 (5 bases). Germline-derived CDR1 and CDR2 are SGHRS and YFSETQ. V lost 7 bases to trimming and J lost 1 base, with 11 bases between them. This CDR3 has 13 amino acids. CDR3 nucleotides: TGCGCCAGCGCTGCAGGGCAGAACACTGAAGCTTTCTTT. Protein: CASAAGQNTEAFF.

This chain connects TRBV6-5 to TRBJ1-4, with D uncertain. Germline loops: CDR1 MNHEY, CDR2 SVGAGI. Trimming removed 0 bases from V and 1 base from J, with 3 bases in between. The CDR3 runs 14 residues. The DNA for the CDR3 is TGTGCCAGCAGTTACTCAGGAACTAATGAAAAACTGTTTTTT. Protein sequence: CASSYSGTNEKLFF.

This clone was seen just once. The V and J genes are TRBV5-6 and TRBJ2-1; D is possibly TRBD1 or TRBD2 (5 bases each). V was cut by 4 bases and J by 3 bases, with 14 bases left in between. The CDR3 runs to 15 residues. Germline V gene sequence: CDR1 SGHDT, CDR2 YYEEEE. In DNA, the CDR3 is TGTGCCAGCAGCGATCTTTTGGGGGACTACAATGAGCAGTTCTTC. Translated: CASSDLLGDYNEQFF.

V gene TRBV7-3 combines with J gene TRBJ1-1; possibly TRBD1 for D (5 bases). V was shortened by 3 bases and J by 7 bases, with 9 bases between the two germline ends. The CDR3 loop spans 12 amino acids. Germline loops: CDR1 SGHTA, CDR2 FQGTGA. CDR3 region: CASSFGGGEAFF. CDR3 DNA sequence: TGTGCCAGCAGCTTTGGTGGGGGTGAAGCTTTCTTT.

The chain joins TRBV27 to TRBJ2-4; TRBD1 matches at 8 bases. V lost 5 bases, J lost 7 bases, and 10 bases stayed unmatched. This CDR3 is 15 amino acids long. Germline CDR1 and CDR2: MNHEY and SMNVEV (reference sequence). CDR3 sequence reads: CASSQTGGMRNIQYF. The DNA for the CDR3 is TGTGCCAGCAGTCAAACAGGGGGAATGCGGAACATTCAGTACTTC.

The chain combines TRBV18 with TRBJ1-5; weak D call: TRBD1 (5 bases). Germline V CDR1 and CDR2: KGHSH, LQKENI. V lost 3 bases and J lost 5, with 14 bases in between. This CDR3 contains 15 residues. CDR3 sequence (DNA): TGTGCCAGCTCACCCCGGGGGTCGGGGGATCAGCCCCAGCATTTT. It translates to CASSPRGSGDQPQHF.

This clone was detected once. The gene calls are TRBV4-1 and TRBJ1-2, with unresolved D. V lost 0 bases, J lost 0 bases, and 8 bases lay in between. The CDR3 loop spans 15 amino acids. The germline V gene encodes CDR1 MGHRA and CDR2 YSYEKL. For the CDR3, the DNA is TGCGCCAGCAGCCAAGACCGGGCCACTAACTATGGCTACACCTTC. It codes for CASSQDRATNYGYTF.

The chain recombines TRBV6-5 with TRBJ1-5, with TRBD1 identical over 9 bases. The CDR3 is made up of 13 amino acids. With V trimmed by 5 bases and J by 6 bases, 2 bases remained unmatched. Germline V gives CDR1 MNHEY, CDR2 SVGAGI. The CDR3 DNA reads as TGTGCCAGCAGTCGGGACAGGGTTCAGCCCCAGCATTTT. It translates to CASSRDRVQPQHF.

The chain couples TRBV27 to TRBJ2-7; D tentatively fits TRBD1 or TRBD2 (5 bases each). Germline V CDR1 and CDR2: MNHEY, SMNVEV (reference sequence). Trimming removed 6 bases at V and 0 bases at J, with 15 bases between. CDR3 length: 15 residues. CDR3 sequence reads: CASSLRPGPSYEQYF. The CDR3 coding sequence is TGTGCCAGCAGCCTCCGCCCGGGACCCTCCTACGAGCAGTACTTC.

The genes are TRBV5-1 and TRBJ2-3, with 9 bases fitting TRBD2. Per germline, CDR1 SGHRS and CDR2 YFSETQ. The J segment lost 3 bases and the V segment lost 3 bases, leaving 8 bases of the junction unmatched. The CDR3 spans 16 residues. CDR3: CASSSQREVRTDTQYF. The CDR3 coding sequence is TGCGCCAGCAGCTCCCAGCGGGAGGTGAGAACAGATACGCAGTATTTT. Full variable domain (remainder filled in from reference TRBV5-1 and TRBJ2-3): KAGVTQTPRYLIKTRGQQVTLSCSPISGHRSVSWYQQTPGQGLQFLFEYFSETQRNKGNFPGRFSGRQFSNSRSEMNVSTLELGDSALYLCASSSQREVRTDTQYFGPGTRLTVL.

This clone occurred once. The CDR3 loop is CASSYYRASNTEAFF. The CDR3 DNA reads as TGTGCCAGCAGTTACTACAGGGCCTCGAACACTGAAGCTTTCTTT. The rearrangement uses TRBV6-6 and TRBJ1-1; D might be TRBD1 (6 bases). This CDR3 contains 15 residues. V dropped 1 base and J dropped 1 base, with 10 bases sitting between them. Germline V gene data show CDR1 as MNHNY and CDR2 as SVGAGI (reference sequence).

This CDR3 reads CATGTNTGELFF. The CDR3 DNA is TGTGCCACCGGGACCAACACCGGGGAGCTGTTTTTT. The V gene is TRBV10-3, the J gene TRBJ2-2; D possibly matches TRBD1 or TRBD2 (5 bases each). This CDR3 has 12 residues. Trimming removed 10 bases from V and 2 bases from J, with 8 bases in between. Per the germline V gene, CDR1 is ENHRY and CDR2 is SYGVKD.

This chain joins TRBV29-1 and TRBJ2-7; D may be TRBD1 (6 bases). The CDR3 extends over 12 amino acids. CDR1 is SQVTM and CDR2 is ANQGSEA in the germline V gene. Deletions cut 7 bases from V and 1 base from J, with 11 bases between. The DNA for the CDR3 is TGCAGCGCTAACGGACAGTCCTACGAGCAGTACTTC. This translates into CSANGQSYEQYF.